A single sample is the source of the 25 T cell receptor beta chains below, sequenced in a study of cytotoxic CD8 clonotypes in ibrutinib-treated CLL (dated by TCRdb to the early 2020s). The library came from the immunoSEQ multiplex PCR assay. TCRdb retrieved this table from immuneACCESS and kept in-frame rearrangements only. Not all clones are present; in checked studies, unresolved V genes account for under half, and no reason is known for the remainder. The sample has 65,000 to 80,000 clones on record, roughly 83% of them singletons. Together, the top ten hold around 37% of the sample. The time point label on this specimen signifies: roughly 25 months on ibrutinib. The material was PBMCs, obtained after 24 months of ibrutinib treatment. The receptor set was obtained from a human donor with chronic lymphocytic leukemia.

In its sample, this clone was seen once. This chain joins TRBV5-1 and TRBJ1-3; D may be TRBD1 (5 bases). The CDR3 has 15 amino acids. Germline V gene sequence: CDR1 SGHRS, CDR2 YFSETQ. The V and J ends lost 1 base and 2 bases respectively, with 10 bases between them. The DNA of the CDR3 is TGCGCCAGCAGCTTGACAGGAGGGGCTGGAAACACCATATATTTT. Protein product: CASSLTGGAGNTIYF.

This clone was recorded only once. The chain uses TRBV28 and TRBJ1-2, with a weak D call TRBD1 (5 bases). Germline lookup yields CDR1 MDHEN and CDR2 SYDVKM. Trimming stripped 6 bases from V and 5 bases from J, with 10 bases between. CDR3 length: 12 residues. CDR3 in DNA: TGTGCCAGCAGCGAAGGGGTTTATGGCTACACCTTC. This encodes CASSEGVYGYTF.

The rearrangement joins TRBV14 to TRBJ1-1, with unresolved D. CDR3 length: 15 residues. V lost 4 bases and J lost 8, with 20 bases in between. Per germline, CDR1 SGHDN and CDR2 FVKESK. The CDR3 DNA sequence: TGTGCCAGCAGCCGGGTCGTCGTCACAGCGGGGGAAGCTTTCTTT. This translates into CASSRVVVTAGEAFF.

The chain combines TRBV9 with TRBJ2-3; 15 bases agree with TRBD2. Germline V gene data show CDR1 as SGDLS and CDR2 as YYNGEE. The CDR3 spans 18 residues. Trimming removed 4 bases from V and 5 bases from J; junction bases left unmatched: 11. CDR3 residues: CASSPAGLAGGPGDTQYF. The CDR3 nucleotides are TGTGCCAGCAGCCCAGCCGGACTAGCGGGAGGGCCAGGAGATACGCAGTATTTT.

The gene calls are TRBV7-8 and TRBJ2-7, with a possible D match to TRBD2 (6 bases). Germline V gene lookup returns CDR1 SGHVS and CDR2 FQNEAQ. This CDR3 spans 15 amino acids. V gave up 3 bases and J gave up 2 bases, with 14 bases separating them. The CDR3 DNA is TGTGCCAGCAGCTTCTGGCGGGACGATCCCTACGAGCAGTACTTC. It is translated as CASSFWRDDPYEQYF.

The chain employs TRBV28 and TRBJ1-4; D not certain. The V gene lost 8 bases and the J gene lost 4 bases, with 17 bases spanning the gap. The CDR3 contains 15 residues. Looked up from germline, CDR1 is MDHEN and CDR2 is SYDVKM. This chain's CDR3 is CASGGQANRNEKLFF. The CDR3 region has the DNA TGTGCCAGCGGAGGCCAGGCAAACCGTAATGAAAAACTGTTTTTT.

The rearrangement uses TRBV7-3 and TRBJ2-5; D is possibly TRBD2 (5 bases). V lost 2 bases and J lost 1, with 11 bases in between. The CDR3 spans 15 residues. The V gene's germline CDR1 is SGHTA and CDR2 FQGTGA. This chain's CDR3 is CASSLVGVPQETQYF. The CDR3 bases are TGTGCCAGCAGCTTAGTCGGGGTCCCCCAAGAGACCCAGTACTTC.

The gene calls are TRBV2 and TRBJ2-7; D might be TRBD2 (6 bases). The CDR3 spans 14 residues. Germline values: CDR1 SNHLY, CDR2 FYNNEI. V dropped 4 bases and J dropped 0 bases, with 10 bases sitting between them. The CDR3 sequence: CASSGETSSYEQYF. DNA of the CDR3: TGTGCCAGCAGTGGCGAGACTAGCTCCTACGAGCAGTACTTC.

The rearrangement uses TRBV6-6 and TRBJ1-4; perhaps TRBD1 as D (5 bases). The V end lost 3 bases, the J end lost 8 bases, and 16 bases lay between the germline ends. The CDR3 has 15 amino acids. Germline V gives CDR1 MNHNY, CDR2 SVGAGI (reference sequence). The CDR3 protein is CASSYGPTGTEKLFF. The CDR3 nucleotides are TGTGCCAGCAGTTATGGCCCTACAGGTACCGAAAAACTGTTTTTT.

This rearrangement joins TRBV5-6 to TRBJ1-5; TRBD1 is a possible D gene (5 bases). Trimming shortened V by 1 base and J by 0 bases, and 20 bases separated the two germline ends. This CDR3 has 19 amino acids. Per the germline V gene, CDR1 is SGHDT and CDR2 is YYEEEE. Here the CDR3 DNA reads TGTGCCAGCAGCTTGTTTGGGACGGCTATTAGTGATAGCAATCAGCCCCAGCATTTT. This encodes CASSLFGTAISDSNQPQHF.

The chain is built from TRBV7-2 and TRBJ2-7, with 9 bases identical to TRBD1. V shed 6 bases and J 1 base; nucleotides not matched to a gene: 4. The CDR3 is made up of 14 amino acids. The germline CDR1 and CDR2 sequences are SGHTA and FQGNSA. The CDR3 sequence is CASRRTGDSYEQYF. The CDR3 nucleotides are TGTGCCAGCAGGCGGACAGGGGATTCCTACGAGCAGTACTTC.

The gene calls are TRBV14 and TRBJ1-2; D might be TRBD1 (6 bases). Per the germline V gene, CDR1 is SGHDN and CDR2 is FVKESK. The CDR3 length is 18 residues. V was shortened by 1 base and J by 0 bases, with 18 bases between the two germline ends. The CDR3 is CASSQVLQTGRANYGYTF. The CDR3 DNA reads TGTGCCAGCAGCCAAGTCTTACAGACAGGCCGAGCTAACTATGGCTACACCTTC.

This clone has only a few counts. The chain has TRBV18 and TRBJ1-1; D is ambiguous. The CDR3 extends over 16 amino acids. Germline V gene sequence: CDR1 KGHSH, CDR2 LQKENI. Trimming left V 6 bases short and J 3 bases short, with 20 bases between. CDR3: CASSPQVGIKDTEAFF. CDR3 DNA: TGTGCCAGCTCTCCCCAAGTAGGGATTAAGGACACTGAAGCTTTCTTT.

The gene calls are TRBV10-1 and TRBJ2-7; TRBD1 matches 12 bases. The CDR3 is 15 residues long. Trimming removed 6 bases from V and 7 bases from J; junction bases left unmatched: 10. The germline V gene encodes CDR1 WNHNN and CDR2 SYGVQD (reference sequence). CDR3 in amino acids: CASSHGTGGLAEQYF. The CDR3 region has the DNA TGCGCCAGCAGCCATGGGACAGGGGGCTTAGCAGAGCAGTACTTC.

This chain connects TRBV5-1 to TRBJ2-5, with D tentatively TRBD2 (5 bases). The germline CDR1 and CDR2 sequences are SGHRS and YFSETQ. V shed 4 bases and J shed 0 bases, with 7 bases lying between them. There are 13 residues in the CDR3. The CDR3 spells CASSPGDQETQYF. The CDR3 nucleotides read TGCGCCAGCAGCCCCGGGGACCAAGAGACCCAGTACTTC.

The genes are TRBV4-1 and TRBJ1-5; perhaps TRBD1 as D (5 bases). The CDR3 loop spans 15 amino acids. Germline values: CDR1 MGHRA, CDR2 YSYEKL. Between the trimmed V and J ends, which lost 0 bases and 5 bases, there was a span of 11 bases. The DNA for the CDR3 is TGCGCCAGCAGCCAAGATTCCAGGGTGGATCAGCCCCAGCATTTT. Amino acid sequence: CASSQDSRVDQPQHF.

The V and J genes are TRBV7-6 and TRBJ2-1; D might be TRBD1 or TRBD2, each matching 5 bases. V lost 5 bases and J lost 1, with 15 bases in between. The germline CDR1 and CDR2 sequences are SGHVS and FNYEAQ. The CDR3 length is 16 residues. CDR3 protein: CASSLRDHTSYNEQFF. CDR3 DNA: TGTGCCAGCAGCCTTAGGGACCACACTTCCTACAATGAGCAGTTCTTC.

The rearrangement links TRBV7-6 to TRBJ2-1; 8 nucleotides line up with TRBD2. This CDR3 contains 16 residues. CDR1 SGHVS and CDR2 FNYEAQ come from the germline V gene. The V segment lost 2 bases and the J segment 9 bases; nucleotides outside the gene matches: 12. The CDR3 region is CASSLRSPAGEGEQFF. Here the CDR3 DNA reads TGTGCCAGCAGCTTACGTTCCCCAGCGGGAGAGGGTGAGCAGTTCTTC.

V is TRBV28 and J is TRBJ2-7, with 11 bases lining up with TRBD2. CDR1 and CDR2 (germline): MDHEN, SYDVKM. J was trimmed by 1 base and V by 6 bases; bases with no gene match: 8. The CDR3 spans 16 residues. The CDR3 DNA reads TGTGCCAGCAGCCCTTTAGCGGGAGGGGGTTCCTACGAGCAGTACTTC. Translating gives CASSPLAGGGSYEQYF.

This rearrangement joins TRBV15 to TRBJ1-5; D gene ambiguous. Deletions cut 0 bases from V and 2 bases from J, with 8 bases between. CDR3 length: 15 amino acids. From germline, CDR1 is LNHNV and CDR2 YYDKDF (reference sequence). The CDR3 DNA is TGTGCCACCAGCAGAGAGGGGTCTGGCAATCAGCCCCAGCATTTT. It translates to CATSREGSGNQPQHF.

The CDR3 coding sequence is TGTGCCAGTAAAGTGGATGCAGGAGTCGGCGAGCAGTACTTC. Its translation: CASKVDAGVGEQYF. This sequence joins TRBV19 and TRBJ2-7; no clear D gene. CDR3 length: 14 residues. Per germline, CDR1 LNHDA and CDR2 SQIVND (reference sequence). Trimming cost V 7 bases and J 6 bases, with 19 bases left between them.

The chain carries TRBV6-6 and TRBJ2-7; D gene uncertain. V dropped 2 bases and J dropped 3 bases, with 14 bases sitting between them. This CDR3 has 15 residues. CDR1 is MNHNY, CDR2 SVGAGI, per germline (reference sequence). DNA for the CDR3: TGTGCCAGCAGTTACATGGCAGGTTCGGGCTACGAGCAGTACTTC. Its translation is CASSYMAGSGYEQYF.

J is TRBJ2-5 and V is TRBV5-1, with unresolved D. Trimming shortened V by 0 bases and J by 5 bases, and 8 bases separated the two germline ends. The V gene's germline CDR1 is SGHRS and CDR2 YFSETQ. CDR3 length: 13 amino acids. The DNA for the CDR3 is TGCGCCAGCAGCTTGGGACTCAGGGAGACCCAGTACTTC. This gives the protein CASSLGLRETQYF.

The gene calls are TRBV28 and TRBJ2-2; the D gene could be TRBD1 or TRBD2 (6 bases each). This CDR3 is built from 15 residues. Between the trimmed V and J ends, which lost 6 bases and 0 bases, there was a span of 11 bases. Germline V gene sequence: CDR1 MDHEN, CDR2 SYDVKM. The CDR3 DNA reads as TGTGCCAGCAGGGTGGGGGGCTCGAACACCGGGGAGCTGTTTTTT. This translates into CASRVGGSNTGELFF.

The chain uses TRBV28 and TRBJ1-5; D is ambiguous. The ends were cut back, 5 bases at V and 0 bases at J, with 20 bases in the middle. Per germline, CDR1 MDHEN and CDR2 SYDVKM. CDR3 length: 18 amino acids. DNA of the CDR3: TGTGCCAGCAGTACGGTTTGGACGGATACCTATAGCAATCAGCCCCAGCATTTT. The encoded protein is CASSTVWTDTYSNQPQHF.